Sequencing of this TCR beta chain was carried out in a study of cytomegalovirus exposure and HLA in healthy donors. Study-wide points: TCR beta V segments were, for the most part, productive about 87% or about 30% of the time in an earlier analysis. The authors considered a cluster of highly shared sequence variants likely to be a sequencing artifact. TCR beta sequences numbering 15,000 to 20,000 were associated with HLA alleles at 0.05 false discovery rate in a later analysis.

The PCR contained 60 Vbeta and 13 Jbeta primers. Generated by immunoSEQ multiplex PCR, the TCRdb table keeps only in-frame clones and is missing some. The sample shows some 110,000 clones, over 60% of them seen only once. This clone appeared a few times. The antigen is undetermined. Germline values: CDR1 SGHVS, CDR2 FNYEAQ. The CDR3 has 17 amino acids. The V end was cut by 5 bases, the J end by 0 bases, with 17 bases between. This chain links TRBV7-6 with TRBJ1-3, with D possibly TRBD1 on 5 matching bases. The sequence derives from a man in his 60s in good health and CMV-seropositive. Sequencing was performed on PBMCs. The CDR3 region has the DNA TGTGCCAGCAGCAACCCTTACAGGCGGGGCTCTGGAAACACCATATATTTT. Translated, it gives CASSNPYRRGSGNTIYF.